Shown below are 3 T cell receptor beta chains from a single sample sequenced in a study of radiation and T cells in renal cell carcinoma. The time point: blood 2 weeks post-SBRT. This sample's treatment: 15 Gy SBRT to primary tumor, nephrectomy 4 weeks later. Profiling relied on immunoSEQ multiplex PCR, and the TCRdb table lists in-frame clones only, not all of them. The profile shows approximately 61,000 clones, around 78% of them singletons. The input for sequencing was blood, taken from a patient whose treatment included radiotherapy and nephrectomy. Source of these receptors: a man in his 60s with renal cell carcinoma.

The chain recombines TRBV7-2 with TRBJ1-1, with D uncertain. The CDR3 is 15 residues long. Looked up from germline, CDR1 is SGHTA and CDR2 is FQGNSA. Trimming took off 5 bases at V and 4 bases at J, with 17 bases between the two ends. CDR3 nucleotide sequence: TGTGCCAGCAGCCCCCGAGGGTATTCCGGCACTGAAGCTTTCTTT. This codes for CASSPRGYSGTEAFF. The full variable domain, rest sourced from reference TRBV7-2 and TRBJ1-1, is GAGVSQSPSNKVTEKGKDVELRCDPISGHTALYWYRQSLGQGLEFLIYFQGNSAPDKSGLPSDRFSAERTGGSVSTLTIQRTQQEDSAVYLCASSPRGYSGTEAFFGQGTRLTVV.

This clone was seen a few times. In nucleotides, the CDR3 is TGTGCCAGCAGTGAGACAGGGGGCGACGGACAGCCCCAGCATTTT. This encodes CASSETGGDGQPQHF. This chain links TRBV6-1 with TRBJ1-5; TRBD1 aligns across 10 bases. Germline loops: CDR1 MNHNS, CDR2 SASEGT. The junction had 6 bases not matched to a gene; V was cut back by 3 bases and J by 7 bases. The CDR3 totals 15 residues.

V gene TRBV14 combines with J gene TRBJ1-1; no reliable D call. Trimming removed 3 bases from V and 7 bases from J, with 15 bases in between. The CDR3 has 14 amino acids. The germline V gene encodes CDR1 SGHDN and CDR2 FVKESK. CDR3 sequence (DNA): TGTGCCAGCAGCCACCTTGACTCGCTCCGTGAAGCTTTCTTT. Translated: CASSHLDSLREAFF.